The 30 T cell receptor beta chains below come from one sample, sequenced in a study of tumor-infiltrating lymphocytes in oesophageal squamous cell carcinoma. TCRdb recomputed calls from the PCR reads with MiXCR, one row per CDR3 protein. The sample holds roughly 16,000 distinct CDR3 sequences, 50% seen once. The sample comprised esophageal tumor tissue. The receptors stem from a male donor with esophageal squamous cell carcinoma.

This clonotype has only a few counts. This chain uses TRBV6-5 with TRBJ2-5, with D unresolved. The J call may be faulty, since TRBJ2-1 better matches the DNA end. The CDR3 covers 13 residues. Germline lookup yields CDR1 MNHEY and CDR2 SVGAGI. The CDR3 sequence is CASSYSGYNEQFF. CDR3 bases: TGTGCCAGCAGTTACTCAGGTTACAATGAGCAGTTCTTC.

This clonotype has ten or more counts. The rearrangement links TRBV12-3 or TRBV12-4 to TRBJ2-7; 9 bases align to TRBD1. Trimming removed 3 bases from V and 3 bases from J; junction bases left unmatched: 9. The CDR3 sequence is 16 residues long. CDR3 region: CASSFGKDRGLYEQYF. The CDR3 DNA reads TGTGCCAGCAGTTTTGGGAAGGACAGGGGTCTCTACGAGCAGTACTTC.

This clonotype has at least ten counts. This chain joins TRBV28 and TRBJ2-7; 10 bases line up with TRBD2. The germline CDR1 and CDR2 sequences are MDHEN and SYDVKM. Losses at the gene ends were 7 bases for V and 3 bases for J; bases not matched to a gene: 3. The CDR3 has 13 residues. CDR3 amino acids: CASNRLAGYEQYF. DNA of the CDR3: TGTGCCAGCAACCGACTAGCGGGCTACGAGCAGTACTTC.

This clonotype appeared a few times. The rearrangement links TRBV11-2 to TRBJ2-4, with 9 bases aligning to TRBD2. The J call may be faulty, since TRBJ2-1 better matches the DNA end. CDR1 is SGHAT, CDR2 FQNNGV, per germline. CDR3 length: 15 amino acids. This CDR3 is CASSLEGLAYNEQFF. The CDR3 nucleotides are TGTGCCAGCAGCTTAGAGGGACTAGCATACAATGAGCAGTTCTTC.

Ten or more counts support this clonotype. V gene TRBV19 combines with J gene TRBJ1-4; D unresolved. Trimming pared 7 bases from V and 7 bases from J, leaving 13 bases between. Germline V gives CDR1 LNHDA, CDR2 SQIVND (reference sequence). The CDR3 extends over 13 amino acids. Here the CDR3 reads CASTPSGIEKLFF. CDR3 sequence (DNA): TGTGCCAGTACCCCCTCGGGGATTGAAAAACTGTTTTTT.

This clonotype was found many times. The rearrangement joins TRBV7-3 to TRBJ2-6; D not resolved. The CDR3 covers 14 residues. V lost 4 bases and J 2 bases, leaving 6 bases between the germline ends. CDR1 SGHTA and CDR2 FQGTGA come from the germline V gene. CDR3 bases: TGTGCCAGCAGCTCTTCCCCTGGGGCCAACGTCCTGACTTTC. It yields the protein CASSSSPGANVLTF.

This chain uses TRBV7-9 with TRBJ2-3; 8 bases fit TRBD2. V dropped 5 bases and J dropped 5; count of bases not matched to a gene: 6. Germline-derived CDR1 and CDR2 are SEHNR and FQNEAQ (reference sequence). The CDR3 covers 14 residues. Here the CDR3 DNA reads TGTGCCAGCAGCCTTGGACTAGCAGGAGATACGCAGTATTTT. Its translation is CASSLGLAGDTQYF.

This clonotype appeared once. The chain joins TRBV7-1 to TRBJ2-1; D possibly uses TRBD1 or TRBD2 (5 bases each). TRBV7-1 is an ORF, with its function uncertain. The V gene lost 7 bases and the J gene lost 10 bases, with 23 bases spanning the gap. This CDR3 is 15 amino acids long. The CDR3 coding sequence is TGTGCCAGCAAGCGGTCAGGGTCGAGGGTTGACGAGCAGTTCTTC. Amino acids: CASKRSGSRVDEQFF.

V usage is TRBV12-3 or TRBV12-4 and J usage is TRBJ1-1; no clear D gene. V lost 3 bases, J lost 9 bases, and 11 bases lay in between. The length of the CDR3 is 12 residues. CDR3: CASSLAADQAFF. The CDR3, as DNA: TGTGCCAGCAGTTTGGCGGCAGATCAAGCTTTCTTT.

Points on this clonotype: This is likely a read error, given that the CDR3 carries no conserved phenylalanine or tryptophan at its end. The limits of the CDR3 on the DNA are not certain, so only TCRdb's listed CDR3 is given. The V gene is TRBV7-4, the J gene TRBJ2-3; the table calls TRBD2, which could not be checked here. Including both end residues, the CDR3 is 18 amino acids long. The germline V gene encodes CDR1 SGHVT and CDR2 SQSDAQ. CDR3 protein: CASSSRLAGAYNEQFFGP.

This clonotype occurred a few times. The genes are TRBV19 and TRBJ2-1, with D perhaps given as TRBD1 or TRBD2 (5 bases each). Near its end, the DNA agrees better with TRBJ2-7, so the J call may be wrong. The CDR3 spans 14 residues. Germline V gives CDR1 LNHDA, CDR2 SQIVND (reference sequence). CDR3 residues: CASSIEGTLSEQYF. The CDR3 coding sequence is TGTGCCAGTAGTATAGAGGGGACGCTAAGTGAGCAGTACTTC.

This clonotype was picked up one time. This sequence joins TRBV28 and TRBJ2-5; 9 nucleotides match TRBD1. The DNA end favors TRBJ2-1, so the J call may be wrong. Germline assignment: CDR1 MDHEN and CDR2 SYDVKM. The CDR3 has 16 amino acids. The CDR3 spells CASTPLVGQGRNEQFF. The CDR3 nucleotides are TGTGCCAGCACCCCGCTGGTGGGACAGGGCAGGAATGAGCAGTTCTTC.

The chain has TRBV20-1 and TRBJ2-3; D may be TRBD2 (5 bases). The CDR3 is made up of 13 amino acids. Trimming stripped 5 bases from V and 1 base from J, with 10 bases between. Germline lookup yields CDR1 DFQATT and CDR2 SNEGSKA (reference sequence). The CDR3 loop is CSARRDGTDTQYF. CDR3 DNA: TGCAGTGCTCGCCGGGATGGCACAGATACGCAGTATTTT.

This rearrangement joins TRBV11-1 to TRBJ2-5; D gene unclear. The end of the DNA fits TRBJ2-7 better, so the J call may be wrong. The length of the CDR3 is 14 residues. Germline CDR1 reads SGHAT; CDR2 reads FQDESV (reference sequence). The CDR3 loop is CASRKPGVDYEQYF. The CDR3 bases are TGTGCCAGCAGAAAGCCAGGAGTAGACTACGAGCAGTACTTC.

The chain employs TRBV6-1 and TRBJ1-1; TRBD2 agrees at 16 bases. The J call is doubtful: the DNA matches TRBJ2-3 better. The germline gives CDR1 MNHNS, CDR2 SASEGT. The length of the CDR3 is 15 residues. CDR3 protein: CASSYPGTSGGGQYF. CDR3 DNA: TGTGCCAGCAGTTACCCCGGGACTAGCGGGGGGGGTCAGTATTTT.

There are many counts of this clonotype. The CDR3 bases are TGTGCCAGCAGTTTATTTGTGTTTAGGCAGCCCCAGCATTTT. It encodes CASSLFVFRQPQHF. V and J are TRBV28 and TRBJ1-5; D is unclear. The V gene lost 1 base and the J gene lost 7 bases, with 11 bases spanning the gap. The CDR3 runs 14 residues. CDR1 and CDR2 (germline): MDHEN, SYDVKM.

For this clonotype: Sequence at one end of the junction differs from germline and may be a read error. The chain recombines TRBV12-3 or TRBV12-4 with TRBJ2-5, with 10 bases matching TRBD2. The J call may not be correct, given that the DNA end is closer to TRBJ2-7. The CDR3 extends over 15 amino acids. CDR3 in DNA: TGTGCCAGCAGTGTAGCTAGCGGGAGAAGCAACGAGCAGTACTTC. Protein sequence: CASSVASGRSNEQYF.

The chain combines TRBV7-2 with TRBJ2-7; TRBD1 aligns across 7 bases. The DNA end is more similar to TRBJ2-5, so the J call may be wrong. CDR1 and CDR2 (germline): SGHTA, FQGNSA. The CDR3 contains 15 residues. The CDR3 loop reads CASSSRVGTVETQYF. The CDR3 coding sequence is TGTGCCAGCAGCTCCCGAGTCGGGACAGTAGAGACCCAGTACTTC.

This clonotype appeared many times. CDR3 sequence (DNA): TGTGCCAGCAGCGGAGAACGGGACAGGGTCTCTGGGGCCAACGTCCTGACTTTC. Its protein is CASSGERDRVSGANVLTF. This rearrangement joins TRBV7-9 to TRBJ2-6; 9 positions agree with TRBD1. Trimming took 5 bases from V and 0 from J; bases not matched to a gene: 8. CDR1 and CDR2 from the germline V gene are SEHNR and FQNEAQ (reference sequence). The CDR3 sequence is 18 residues long. The full variable domain, completed using reference TRBV7-9 and TRBJ2-6, is DTGVSQNPRHKITKRGQNVTFRCDPISEHNRLYWYRQTLGQGPEFLTYFQNEAQLEKSRLLSDRFSAERPKGSFSTLEIQRTEQGDSAMYLCASSGERDRVSGANVLTFGAGSRLTVL.

This chain links TRBV11-3 with TRBJ2-6; unclear D gene. The J call may be in error: the DNA end matches TRBJ2-5 better. The CDR3 has 14 residues. CDR1 is SGHNT and CDR2 is YENEEA in the germline V gene. The CDR3 sequence is CASNKDLRQETQYF. CDR3 in DNA: TGTGCCAGCAACAAGGACCTTCGCCAAGAGACCCAGTACTTC.

This chain links TRBV7-8 with TRBJ2-7, with TRBD2 matching 7 bases. The J call is in doubt because the DNA end fits TRBJ2-1 better. The germline CDR1 and CDR2 sequences are SGHVS and FQNEAQ. This CDR3 is built from 13 residues. CDR3 sequence reads: CASSLAWDYEQFF. In DNA form, the CDR3 reads TGTGCCAGCAGCTTAGCTTGGGACTACGAGCAGTTCTTC.

This clonotype has a count of ten or more. This may come from a read error, since a much larger clone is one base off. V is TRBV6-1 and J is TRBJ2-3; the D gene is possibly TRBD2 (5 bases). Trimming shortened V by 3 bases and J by 14 bases, and 18 bases separated the two germline ends. This CDR3 has 13 residues. Germline CDR1 is MNHNS and CDR2 is SASEGT. The CDR3 DNA sequence: TGTGCCAGCAGTGAGGAGTGGCCCGGGGAGCTGTATTTT. Its protein product is CASSEEWPGELYF.

V and J are TRBV12-3 or TRBV12-4 and TRBJ2-3; D gene ambiguous. CDR3 length: 10 residues. V was shortened by 8 bases and J by 6 bases, with 6 bases between the two germline ends. For the CDR3, the DNA is TGTGCCAGCTCAAGGGATACGCAGTATTTT. It is translated as CASSRDTQYF.

The chain joins TRBV7-3 to TRBJ2-5; TRBD2 matches 14 bases. The end of the DNA fits TRBJ2-1 better, so the J call may be wrong. The CDR3 length is 15 residues. Germline V gene data show CDR1 as SGHTA and CDR2 as FQGTGA. The CDR3 DNA follows: TGTGCCAGCAGAAAGGGACTAGCGGGAGACAATGAGCAGTTCTTC. Protein product: CASRKGLAGDNEQFF.

This clonotype has at least ten counts. This rearrangement joins TRBV7-9 to TRBJ2-1; TRBD2 aligns across 10 bases. Germline assignment: CDR1 SEHNR and CDR2 FQNEAQ (reference sequence). The CDR3 runs 15 residues. The junction had 2 bases not matched to a gene; V was cut back by 5 bases and J by 1 base. The CDR3 here is CASSRSGRSYNEQFF. CDR3 nucleotide sequence: TGTGCCAGCAGCCGTAGCGGGAGGTCCTACAATGAGCAGTTCTTC.

This clonotype was detected ten times or more. V is TRBV27 and J is TRBJ1-2, with 7 bases identical to TRBD1. Germline values: CDR1 MNHEY, CDR2 SMNVEV (reference sequence). Trimming removed 2 bases from V and 5 bases from J; junction bases left unmatched: 20. The length of the CDR3 is 19 residues. In nucleotides, the CDR3 is TGTGCCAGCAGTTTACAGGGGGAGGTGGCCCTAGCCGGCCTTTATGGCTACACCTTC. It codes for CASSLQGEVALAGLYGYTF.

This sequence joins TRBV7-6 and TRBJ2-1, with TRBD1 matching 7 bases. The J call is uncertain, as TRBJ2-5 better fits the DNA end. This CDR3 comprises 16 residues. Germline V gives CDR1 SGHVS, CDR2 FNYEAQ. CDR3 coding DNA: TGTGCCAGCAGCGCCCGGACAGGACACGAGCAAGAGACCCAGTACTTC. This sequence encodes CASSARTGHEQETQYF.

The V gene is TRBV11-2, the J gene TRBJ2-7; D may match TRBD1 or TRBD2 (7 bases each). Deletions cut 6 bases from V and 3 bases from J, with 21 bases between. The germline gives CDR1 SGHAT, CDR2 FQNNGV. This CDR3 region has 16 residues. The CDR3 spells CASRKTREGAYYEQYF. The DNA for the CDR3 is TGTGCCAGCAGGAAGACTAGGGAGGGGGCTTACTACGAGCAGTACTTC.

V gene TRBV5-5 combines with J gene TRBJ2-1; 8 positions match TRBD2. The J call may be incorrect, as the DNA end agrees better with TRBJ2-7. The CDR3 is 14 amino acids. Germline lookup yields CDR1 SGHKS and CDR2 YYEKEE (reference sequence). This CDR3 is CASSFGTRVYEQYF. In DNA, the CDR3 is TGTGCCAGCAGCTTTGGGACTAGAGTATACGAGCAGTACTTC.

As for this clonotype: Because it lacks the conserved phenylalanine or tryptophan at the end, this CDR3 is likely a read error. Because the CDR3's place on the DNA is in doubt, the DNA is left out and the CDR3 is given as listed by TCRdb. The CDR3 here is CASTVYSGRGTMSSSSGQ. The chain employs TRBV6-1 and TRBJ1-1. Germline loops: CDR1 MNHNS, CDR2 SASEGT. The CDR3 has 18 amino acids, counting both end residues.